Below are 18 T cell receptor beta chains sequenced from a single sample in a study of early T cells in non-severe SARS-CoV-2 infection. TCRdb recomputed calls from the 5' RACE reads with MiXCR, one row per CDR3 protein. The data show fewer than 55,000 distinct CDR3 sequences, around 6.1% seen once. The material was whole blood, obtained at baseline. Every receptor here comes from an adult who was a healthcare worker with PCR-confirmed SARS-CoV-2 infection or an uninfected control (not recorded which).

This clonotype was recorded many times. The chain carries TRBV20-1 and TRBJ2-5; TRBD1 matches 7 bases. The germline V gene has CDR1 DFQATT and CDR2 SNEGSKA (reference sequence). The V gene end was trimmed by 3 bases and the J gene end by 7 bases; junction bases not matched to a gene: 5. This CDR3 spans 12 amino acids. CDR3 sequence reads: CSASQGEVTQYF. Written as DNA, the CDR3 is TGCAGTGCTAGCCAGGGGGAAGTGACCCAGTACTTC.

The chain joins TRBV3-1 to TRBJ2-2; D is possibly TRBD2 (5 bases). Per germline, CDR1 LGHDT and CDR2 YNNKEL (reference sequence). The germline V and J ends were trimmed by 0 bases and 6 bases, with 14 bases remaining between them. The CDR3 sequence is 16 residues long. In DNA, the CDR3 is TGTGCCAGCAGCCAAGAGCTGGCGGGCCGCCCCGGGGAGCTGTTTTTT. Translating gives CASSQELAGRPGELFF.

This clonotype has at least ten counts. The CDR3 region is CASSLQGGAIYEQYF. CDR3 DNA sequence: TGTGCCAGCAGCTTACAAGGGGGGGCCATCTACGAGCAGTACTTC. This chain uses TRBV7-3 with TRBJ2-7; tentatively, D is TRBD2 (7 bases). The germline CDR1 and CDR2 sequences are SGHTA and FQGTGA. V was trimmed by 2 bases and J by 3 bases, leaving 14 bases between them. This CDR3 comprises 15 residues.

The sample holds many counts of this clonotype. The chain combines TRBV11-2 with TRBJ2-7; possible D gene TRBD1, 5 bases. The CDR3 consists of 13 residues. The germline V gene has CDR1 SGHAT and CDR2 FQNNGV. Between the trimmed V and J ends, which lost 1 base and 4 bases, there was a span of 8 bases. The CDR3 spells CASSLAREYEQYF. The CDR3 region has the DNA TGTGCCAGCAGCTTAGCCAGGGAATACGAGCAGTACTTC.

The sample holds a few counts of this clonotype. CDR3 sequence (DNA): TGTGCCAGCAGACGGACAGGAACTAACTATGGCTACACCTTC. Its protein product is CASRRTGTNYGYTF. V usage is TRBV6-5 and J usage is TRBJ1-2; 7 bases are a match to TRBD1. The CDR3 totals 14 residues. The germline V gene encodes CDR1 MNHEY and CDR2 SVGAGI. V was pared by 6 bases and J by 0 bases, with 4 bases of the junction left unmatched.

The chain joins TRBV13 to TRBJ2-7; tentative D call: TRBD1 (5 bases). Trimming shortened V by 6 bases and J by 5 bases, and 14 bases separated the two germline ends. CDR1 is PRHDT and CDR2 is FYEKMQ in the germline V gene (reference sequence). CDR3 length: 13 residues. CDR3 sequence reads: CASSPGKDHEQYF. DNA of the CDR3: TGTGCCAGCAGTCCAGGGAAGGACCACGAGCAGTACTTC.

This clonotype was seen at least ten times. V usage is TRBV18 and J usage is TRBJ1-2, with D possibly TRBD1 on 6 matching bases. V was shortened by 3 bases and J by 5 bases, with 13 bases between the two germline ends. The CDR3 contains 14 residues. Germline-derived CDR1 and CDR2 are KGHSH and LQKENI. Here the CDR3 reads CASSPPDSWYGYTF. CDR3 nucleotides: TGTGCCAGCTCACCGCCGGACAGTTGGTATGGCTACACCTTC.

This clonotype has at least ten counts. The chain combines TRBV20-1 with TRBJ2-7; 9 nucleotides line up with TRBD2. V shed 3 bases, J shed 7 bases, and the junction held 10 bases outside the gene matches. The length of the CDR3 is 14 residues. CDR1 and CDR2 (germline): DFQATT, SNEGSKA (reference sequence). The CDR3 DNA reads TGCAGTGCTAGTGAGGCGGGAGGGCCTGGGGAGCAGTACTTC. It specifies CSASEAGGPGEQYF.

This clonotype was counted at least ten times. The chain combines TRBV3-1 with TRBJ2-1; 9 bases align to TRBD1. Germline V lookup: CDR1 LGHDT, CDR2 YNNKEL (reference sequence). The CDR3 sequence is 16 residues long. J was trimmed by 6 bases and V by 4 bases; bases with no gene match: 10. The CDR3 spells CASSRYRDRESNEQFF. CDR3 coding DNA: TGTGCCAGCAGCCGATACCGGGACAGGGAATCCAATGAGCAGTTCTTC.

This clonotype was counted a few times. This chain joins TRBV19 and TRBJ1-5, with TRBD1 as a possible D gene (5 bases). Trimming stripped 2 bases from V and 0 bases from J, with 14 bases between. Germline lookup yields CDR1 LNHDA and CDR2 SQIVND (reference sequence). The CDR3 length is 17 residues. CDR3 region: CASSIQGPAYSNQPQHF. The CDR3 region has the DNA TGTGCCAGTAGTATACAGGGACCGGCCTATAGCAATCAGCCCCAGCATTTT.

This clonotype was found many times. V gene TRBV9 combines with J gene TRBJ1-1; D not resolved. The CDR3 covers 13 residues. Trimming cost V 4 bases and J 1 base, with 8 bases left between them. Germline CDR1 reads SGDLS; CDR2 reads YYNGEE. The CDR3 DNA reads TGTGCCAGCAGCCTAAAAGAGAACACTGAAGCTTTCTTT. Its protein is CASSLKENTEAFF.

This clonotype was seen at least ten times. The genes are TRBV2 and TRBJ2-7, with D perhaps matching TRBD2 (6 bases). CDR3 length: 13 amino acids. CDR1 is SNHLY and CDR2 is FYNNEI in the germline V gene. The germline V and J ends were trimmed by 8 bases and 2 bases, with 13 bases remaining between them. The CDR3 loop reads CASGPAGTYEQYF. In DNA, the CDR3 is TGTGCCAGCGGGCCGGCGGGGACCTACGAGCAGTACTTC.

This clonotype was detected many times. The V call is TRBV4-2, the J call TRBJ2-1, with 9 bases lining up with TRBD1. CDR3 length: 16 amino acids. The germline V gene encodes CDR1 LGHNA and CDR2 YNFKEQ. V lost 2 bases, J lost 9 bases, and 11 bases stayed unmatched. The DNA of the CDR3 is TGTGCCAGCAGCCAACCGAGGGACAGGGAAGTGGGTGAGCAGTTCTTC. This sequence encodes CASSQPRDREVGEQFF.

This clonotype has ten or more counts. This chain uses TRBV6-1 with TRBJ2-3; no clear D gene. The germline CDR1 and CDR2 sequences are MNHNS and SASEGT. Trimming took 2 bases from V and 3 from J, leaving 9 bases between them. The CDR3 has 14 residues. The CDR3 region is CASSELGLTDTQYF. The CDR3 DNA reads TGTGCCAGCAGTGAACTGGGCCTTACAGATACGCAGTATTTT.

This clonotype was detected only a few times. This chain connects TRBV7-9 to TRBJ2-5; 12 positions match TRBD2. This CDR3 has 19 amino acids. J lost 2 bases, V lost 1 base, and 11 bases had no gene match. Germline V gene lookup returns CDR1 SEHNR and CDR2 FQNEAQ (reference sequence). The CDR3 reads CASSLGRLAGARVQETQYF. In DNA, the CDR3 is TGTGCCAGCAGCTTAGGCCGACTAGCGGGGGCCAGAGTACAAGAGACCCAGTACTTC.

This clonotype was counted many times. The chain is built from TRBV19 and TRBJ2-7; maybe TRBD2 (5 bases). Trimming removed 3 bases at V and 0 bases at J, with 9 bases between. CDR1 is LNHDA and CDR2 is SQIVND in the germline V gene (reference sequence). The CDR3 is 14 residues long. In DNA form, the CDR3 reads TGTGCCAGTAGTATGGACTTGAGCTCCTACGAGCAGTACTTC. The encoded protein is CASSMDLSSYEQYF.

This clonotype was recorded a few times. This chain uses TRBV5-1 with TRBJ2-1, with D possibly being TRBD2 (6 bases). The germline V and J ends were trimmed by 3 bases and 9 bases, with 16 bases remaining between them. From germline, CDR1 is SGHRS and CDR2 YFSETQ. This CDR3 spans 14 amino acids. The CDR3 protein is CASSSGDARAEQFF. CDR3 sequence (DNA): TGCGCCAGCAGCTCGGGGGACGCGAGAGCTGAGCAGTTCTTC.

This clonotype was counted between two and nine times. The rearrangement joins TRBV4-2 to TRBJ1-1; D is uncertain. CDR1 is LGHNA and CDR2 is YNFKEQ in the germline V gene. The ends were cut back, 1 base at V and 4 bases at J, with 7 bases in the middle. The CDR3 is 13 residues long. This CDR3 is CASSQAGVTEAFF. Here the CDR3 DNA reads TGTGCCAGCAGCCAAGCCGGGGTCACTGAAGCTTTCTTT.